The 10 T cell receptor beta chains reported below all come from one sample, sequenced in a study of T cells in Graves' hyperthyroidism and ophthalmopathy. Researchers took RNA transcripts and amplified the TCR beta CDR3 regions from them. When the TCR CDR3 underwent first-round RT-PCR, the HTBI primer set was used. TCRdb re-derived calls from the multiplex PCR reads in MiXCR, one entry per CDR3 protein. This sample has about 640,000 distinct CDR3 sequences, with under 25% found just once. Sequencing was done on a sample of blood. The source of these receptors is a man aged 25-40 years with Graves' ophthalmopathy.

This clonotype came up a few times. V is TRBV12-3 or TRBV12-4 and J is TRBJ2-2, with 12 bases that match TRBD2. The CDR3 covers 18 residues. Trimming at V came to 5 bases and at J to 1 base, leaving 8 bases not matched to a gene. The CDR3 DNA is TGTGCCAGCAGTCCGAGGACTAGCGGGGCCCTGAACACCGGGGAGCTGTTTTTT. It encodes CASSPRTSGALNTGELFF.

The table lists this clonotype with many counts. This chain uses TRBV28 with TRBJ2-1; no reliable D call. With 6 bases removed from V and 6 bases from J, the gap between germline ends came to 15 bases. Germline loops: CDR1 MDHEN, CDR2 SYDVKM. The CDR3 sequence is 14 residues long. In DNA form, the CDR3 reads TGTGCCAGCAGATACTCGGCTGTCCTCAATGAGCAGTTCTTC. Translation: CASRYSAVLNEQFF.

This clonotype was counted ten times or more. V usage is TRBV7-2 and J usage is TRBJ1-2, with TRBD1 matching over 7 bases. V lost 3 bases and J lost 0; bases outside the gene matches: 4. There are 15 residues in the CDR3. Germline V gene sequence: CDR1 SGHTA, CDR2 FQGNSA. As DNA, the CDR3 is TGTGCCAGCAGCTTCTCAGGGGGTTCTAACTATGGCTACACCTTC. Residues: CASSFSGGSNYGYTF.

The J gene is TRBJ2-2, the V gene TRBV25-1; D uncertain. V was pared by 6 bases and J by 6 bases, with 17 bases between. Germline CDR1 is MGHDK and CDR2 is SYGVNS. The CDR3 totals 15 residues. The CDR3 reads CASSLFGFGSGELFF. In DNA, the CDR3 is TGTGCCAGCAGCCTCTTCGGGTTCGGGTCCGGGGAGCTGTTTTTT.

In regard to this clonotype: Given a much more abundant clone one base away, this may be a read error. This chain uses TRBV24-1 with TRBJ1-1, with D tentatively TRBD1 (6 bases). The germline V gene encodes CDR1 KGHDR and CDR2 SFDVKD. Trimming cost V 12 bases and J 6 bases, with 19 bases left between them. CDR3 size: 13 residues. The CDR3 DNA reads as TGTGCCGGCCCAGGGGCTCTCAACGCTGAAGCTTTCTTT. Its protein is CAGPGALNAEAFF.

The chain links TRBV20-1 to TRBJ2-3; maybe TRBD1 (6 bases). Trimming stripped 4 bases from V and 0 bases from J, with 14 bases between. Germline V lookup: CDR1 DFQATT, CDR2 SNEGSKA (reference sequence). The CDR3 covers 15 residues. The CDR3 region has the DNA TGCAGTGCTACGGACAGCTCTTCTAGCACAGATACGCAGTATTTT. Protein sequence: CSATDSSSSTDTQYF.

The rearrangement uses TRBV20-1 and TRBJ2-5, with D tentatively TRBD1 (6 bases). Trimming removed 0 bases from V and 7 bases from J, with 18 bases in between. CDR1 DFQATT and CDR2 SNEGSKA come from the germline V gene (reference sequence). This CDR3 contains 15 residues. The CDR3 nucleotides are TGCAGTGCTAGAGAGGGCTCAGGGGTATTCGGGACCCAGTACTTC. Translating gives CSAREGSGVFGTQYF.

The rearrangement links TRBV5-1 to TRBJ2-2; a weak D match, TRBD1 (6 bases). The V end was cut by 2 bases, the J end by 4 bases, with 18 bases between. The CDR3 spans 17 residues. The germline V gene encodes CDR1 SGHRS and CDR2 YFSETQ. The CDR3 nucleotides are TGCGCCAGCAGCTTTCCCCCCACAGGGATCAGCACCGGGGAGCTGTTTTTT. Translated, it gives CASSFPPTGISTGELFF.

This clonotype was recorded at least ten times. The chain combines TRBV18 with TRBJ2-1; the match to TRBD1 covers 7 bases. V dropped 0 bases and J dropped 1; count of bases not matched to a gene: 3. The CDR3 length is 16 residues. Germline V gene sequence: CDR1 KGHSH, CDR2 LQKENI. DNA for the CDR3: TGTGCCAGCTCACCACCTGACAGGGCTTCCTACAATGAGCAGTTCTTC. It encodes CASSPPDRASYNEQFF.

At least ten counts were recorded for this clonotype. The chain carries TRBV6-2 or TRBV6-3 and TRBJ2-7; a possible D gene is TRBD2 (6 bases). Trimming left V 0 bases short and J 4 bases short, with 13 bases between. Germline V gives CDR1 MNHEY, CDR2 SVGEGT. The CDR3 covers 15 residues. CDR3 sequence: CASSYSFEGGYEQYF. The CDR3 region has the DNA TGTGCCAGCAGTTACTCTTTCGAGGGAGGATACGAGCAGTACTTC.